A single T cell receptor (beta chain) is shown here with its context. Its antigen is currently unknown. CDR3 length equals 16 residues. The V and J ends lost 3 bases and 5 bases respectively, with 18 bases between them. The germline CDR1 and CDR2 sequences are SGDLS and YYNGEE. The sample belongs to a study of T cells in Graves' hyperthyroidism and ophthalmopathy. For the study at large: The initial diagnosis was the point when peripheral blood was collected, ahead of any treatment.

TCR beta CDR3 regions were amplified from RNA. Initially, a first-round RT-PCR of the TCR CDR3 employed the HTBI primer set. TCRdb fed the multiplex PCR reads into MiXCR, producing one record per CDR3 protein. The repertoire holds hundreds of thousands of distinct CDR3 sequences, with more than 15% as singletons. Findings and limits, study-wide: The model anticipated ophthalmopathy a median about six months pre-onset. Most thyroid clonotypes expanded above 0.001 were also detected in blood. In simple terms, a model built on 13 V-J features told ophthalmopathy apart from stable hyperthyroidism.

The sequenced material came from blood. The clonotype comes from a woman in her forties with Graves' ophthalmopathy. This sequence joins TRBV9 and TRBJ2-1; D is unclear. CDR3: CASSAAPSPGNNEQFF. The CDR3 region has the DNA TGTGCCAGCAGCGCAGCCCCTTCCCCTGGTAACAATGAGCAGTTCTTC.